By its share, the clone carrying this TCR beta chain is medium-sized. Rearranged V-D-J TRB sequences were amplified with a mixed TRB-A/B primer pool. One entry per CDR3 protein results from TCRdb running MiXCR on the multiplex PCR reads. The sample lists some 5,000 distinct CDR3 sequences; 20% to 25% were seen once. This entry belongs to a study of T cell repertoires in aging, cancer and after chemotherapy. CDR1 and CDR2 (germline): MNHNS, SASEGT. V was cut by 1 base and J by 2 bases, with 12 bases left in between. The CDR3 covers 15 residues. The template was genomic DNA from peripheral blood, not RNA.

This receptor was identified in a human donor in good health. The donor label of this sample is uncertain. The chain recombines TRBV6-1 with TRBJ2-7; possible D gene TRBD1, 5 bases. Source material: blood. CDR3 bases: TGTGCCAGCAGTGAAGGCTTAGGGGTACCCTACGAGCAGTACTTC. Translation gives CASSEGLGVPYEQYF.